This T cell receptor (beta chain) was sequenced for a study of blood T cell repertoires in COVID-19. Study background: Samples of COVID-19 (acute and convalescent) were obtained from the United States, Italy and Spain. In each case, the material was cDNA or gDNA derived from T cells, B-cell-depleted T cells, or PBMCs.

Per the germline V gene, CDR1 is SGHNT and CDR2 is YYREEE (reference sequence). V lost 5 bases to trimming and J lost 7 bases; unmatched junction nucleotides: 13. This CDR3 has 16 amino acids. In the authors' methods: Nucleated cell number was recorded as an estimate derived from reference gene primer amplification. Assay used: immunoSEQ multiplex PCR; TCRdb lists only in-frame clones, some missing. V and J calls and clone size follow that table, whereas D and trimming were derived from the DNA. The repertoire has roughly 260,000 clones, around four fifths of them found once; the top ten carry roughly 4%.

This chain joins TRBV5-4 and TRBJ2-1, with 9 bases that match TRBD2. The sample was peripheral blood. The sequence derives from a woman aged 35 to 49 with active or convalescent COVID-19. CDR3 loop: CASSTRGGGAGNEQFF. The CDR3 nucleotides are TGTGCCAGCAGTACCAGGGGCGGGGGGGCAGGTAATGAGCAGTTCTTC.